The 7 T cell receptor beta chains given below trace back to one sample, sequenced in a study of blood T cell repertoires in COVID-19. Measured with immunoSEQ multiplex PCR; TCRdb has only the in-frame clones, and not every one. The table lists about 200,000 clones, approximately 81% of them singletons. Specimen: PBMCs or T cells enriched from blood (not recorded which). The source is a man in his forties who had recovered from COVID-19.

The chain couples TRBV7-2 to TRBJ2-5, with TRBD2 identical over 10 bases. The CDR3 sequence is 16 residues long. Germline loops: CDR1 SGHTA, CDR2 FQGNSA. V lost 5 bases to trimming and J lost 0 bases; unmatched junction nucleotides: 6. This CDR3 reads CASSPGLARNQETQYF. The CDR3, as DNA: TGTGCCAGCAGCCCGGGACTAGCGAGAAACCAAGAGACCCAGTACTTC.

The rearrangement links TRBV10-2 to TRBJ2-7; possibly TRBD1 for D (6 bases). V lost 7 bases and J 2 bases, leaving 12 bases between the germline ends. The CDR3 spans 13 residues. The germline gives CDR1 WSHSY, CDR2 SAAADI. This CDR3 reads CASTHGQTYEQYF. The CDR3 DNA reads TGCGCCAGCACCCATGGACAGACCTACGAGCAGTACTTC.

The CDR3 sequence: CASSLNQPGYNEQFF. The CDR3 nucleotides read TGCGCCAGCAGCTTGAACCAGCCAGGATACAATGAGCAGTTCTTC. The chain recombines TRBV5-1 with TRBJ2-1, with D hard to call. The CDR3 has 15 residues. The germline V gene has CDR1 SGHRS and CDR2 YFSETQ. V lost 1 base and J lost 4, with 12 bases in between.

The chain recombines TRBV5-4 with TRBJ2-7, with D possibly being TRBD1 (5 bases). With 0 bases removed from V and 1 base from J, the gap between germline ends came to 14 bases. CDR1 and CDR2 (germline): SGHNT, YYREEE (reference sequence). This CDR3 is built from 16 residues. CDR3 protein: CASSLVRGWGSYEQYF. DNA for the CDR3: TGTGCCAGCAGCTTGGTAAGGGGATGGGGTTCCTACGAGCAGTACTTC. Filled out from reference TRBV5-4 and TRBJ2-7, the complete variable domain reads ETGVTQSPTHLIKTRGQQVTLRCSSQSGHNTVSWYQQALGQGPQFIFQYYREEENGRGNFPPRFSGLQFPNYSSELNVNALELDDSALYLCASSLVRGWGSYEQYFGPGTRLTVT.

V and J are TRBV6-2 or TRBV6-3 and TRBJ2-2; 8 bases are a match to TRBD2. CDR1 is MNHEY, CDR2 SVGEGT, per germline. After removal of 5 bases from V and 7 bases from J, the junction contained 6 bases not matched to a gene. CDR3 length equals 14 residues. The CDR3 protein is CASSEREIGGELFF. Written as DNA, the CDR3 is TGTGCCAGCAGTGAGCGGGAGATAGGCGGGGAGCTGTTTTTT.

The chain has TRBV13 and TRBJ1-2, with D unresolved. Between the trimmed V and J ends, which lost 0 bases and 8 bases, there was a span of 7 bases. The CDR3 length is 12 residues. CDR1 is PRHDT and CDR2 is FYEKMQ in the germline V gene (reference sequence). In DNA form, the CDR3 reads TGTGCCAGCAGCTTAGGCAACAGCGGCTACACCTTC. Protein sequence: CASSLGNSGYTF.

The chain joins TRBV5-8 to TRBJ2-7; 7 nucleotides line up with TRBD1. CDR3 length equals 14 residues. The V gene's germline CDR1 is SGHTS and CDR2 YDEGEE. V shed 4 bases and J 1 base; nucleotides not matched to a gene: 5. This CDR3 is CASSTRQGSYEQYF. The DNA of the CDR3 is TGTGCCAGCAGCACAAGACAGGGTTCCTACGAGCAGTACTTC.